This entry is about one TCR beta chain. Germline lookup yields CDR1 SGHDN and CDR2 FVKESK. Trimming took off 0 bases at V and 8 bases at J, with 10 bases between the two ends. The length of the CDR3 is 13 residues. This record comes from a study of cytomegalovirus exposure and HLA in healthy donors. The overall study: Some 180 million T cells yielded around 120 million unique TCR beta sequences in earlier analysis.

The primer mix had 60 Vbeta and 13 Jbeta primers. Repertoires were generated with immunoSEQ multiplex PCR, while TCRdb's copy carries only in-frame clones and drops some. In the table there are approximately 93,000 clones, approximately 60% of which are singletons. This TCR derives from a boy between 5 and 17 years old in good health and CMV-seropositive. The V call is TRBV14, the J call TRBJ1-1; D is undetermined. The material sequenced was PBMCs. The CDR3 nucleotides read TGTGCCAGCAGCCAAGAACTAGACGGAGAAGCTTTCTTT. It codes for CASSQELDGEAFF.